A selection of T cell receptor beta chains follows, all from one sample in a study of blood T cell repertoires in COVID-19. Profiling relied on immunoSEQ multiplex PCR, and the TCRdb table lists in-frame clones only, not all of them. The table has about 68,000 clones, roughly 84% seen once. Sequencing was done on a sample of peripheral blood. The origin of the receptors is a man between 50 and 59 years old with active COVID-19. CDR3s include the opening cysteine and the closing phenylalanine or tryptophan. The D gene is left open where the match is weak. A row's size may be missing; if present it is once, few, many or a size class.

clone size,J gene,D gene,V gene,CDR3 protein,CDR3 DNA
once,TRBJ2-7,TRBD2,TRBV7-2,CASSLGASGRPTYEQYF,TGTGCCAGCAGCTTAGGCGCTAGCGGGAGGCCGACCTACGAGCAGTACTTC
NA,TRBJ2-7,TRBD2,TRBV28,CASSLGSGIAYEQYF,TGTGCCAGCAGTTTAGGAAGCGGGATAGCCTACGAGCAGTACTTC
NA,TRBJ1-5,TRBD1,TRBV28,CASSLSLGDRGKHSNQPQHF,TGTGCCAGCAGTTTAAGCCTCGGGGACAGGGGGAAACATAGCAATCAGCCCCAGCATTTT
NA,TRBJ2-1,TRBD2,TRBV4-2,CASSQGTSADNEQFF,TGTGCCAGCAGCCAAGGAACTAGCGCAGACAATGAGCAGTTCTTC
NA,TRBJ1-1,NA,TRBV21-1,CASSARNTEAFF,TGTGCCAGCAGCGCGCGGAACACTGAAGCTTTCTTT
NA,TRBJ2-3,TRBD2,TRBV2,CASSEAGLAGGSDTQYF,TGTGCCAGCAGTGAAGCCGGGCTAGCGGGGGGCTCAGATACGCAGTATTTT
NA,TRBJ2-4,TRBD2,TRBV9,CASSAPFWREDQTAKNIQYF,TGTGCCAGCAGCGCCCCCTTCTGGCGGGAGGATCAGACAGCCAAAAACATTCAGTACTTC
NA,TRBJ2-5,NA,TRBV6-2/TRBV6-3,CASSRTGYQETQYF,TGTGCCAGCAGTCGCACAGGGTACCAAGAGACCCAGTACTTC
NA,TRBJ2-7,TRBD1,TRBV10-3,CATSQTGGLSYEQYF,TGTGCCACCAGCCAGACAGGGGGCCTTTCCTACGAGCAGTACTTC
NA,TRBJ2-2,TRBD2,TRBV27,CASSLRGSSPGELFF,TGTGCCAGCAGTTTACGCGGGAGTAGCCCCGGGGAGCTGTTTTTT
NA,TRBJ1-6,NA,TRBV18,CASSPETGSPLHF,TGTGCCAGCTCACCAGAGACGGGATCACCCCTCCACTTT
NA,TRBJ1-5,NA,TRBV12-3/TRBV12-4,CASSSASQPQHF,TGTGCCAGCAGTTCCGCGAGTCAGCCCCAGCATTTT
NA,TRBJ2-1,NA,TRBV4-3,CASSRRGGPISYNEQFF,TGCGCCAGCAGCCGCCGAGGAGGGCCGATCTCCTACAATGAGCAGTTCTTC
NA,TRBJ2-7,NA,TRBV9,CASSVAAGVVYEQYF,TGTGCCAGCAGCGTAGCGGCAGGGGTTGTTTACGAGCAGTACTTC
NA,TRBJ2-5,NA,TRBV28,CASSFTGVQETQYF,TGTGCCAGCAGTTTCACGGGGGTCCAAGAGACCCAGTACTTC
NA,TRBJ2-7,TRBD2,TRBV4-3,CASSQDFLRRGNSYEQYF,TGCGCCAGCAGCCAAGATTTTCTGAGGCGGGGGAACTCCTACGAGCAGTACTTC
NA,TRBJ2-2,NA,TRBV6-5,CASSYTSPNTGELFF,TGTGCCAGCAGTTACACGAGTCCGAACACCGGGGAGCTGTTTTTT
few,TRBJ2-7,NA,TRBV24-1,CATSDPPVDEQYF,TGTGCCACCAGTGATCCCCCTGTCGACGAGCAGTACTTC
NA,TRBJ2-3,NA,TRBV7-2,CASSLELVLDTQYF,TGTGCCAGCAGCTTAGAACTAGTTCTGGATACGCAGTATTTT
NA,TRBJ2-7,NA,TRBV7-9,CASSLGNPQTYEQYF,TGTGCCAGCAGCTTAGGGAACCCACAGACCTACGAGCAGTACTTC
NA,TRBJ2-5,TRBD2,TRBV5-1,CASRTSGGEETQYF,TGCGCCAGCAGGACTAGCGGGGGGGAAGAGACCCAGTACTTC
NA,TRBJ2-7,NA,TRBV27,CASSLRGGLPTSPRTYEQYF,TGTGCCAGCAGTTTGAGGGGGGGTTTACCGACTAGTCCACGCACCTACGAGCAGTACTTC
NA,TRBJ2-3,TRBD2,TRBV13,CASSLRGGDTQYF,TGTGCCAGCAGCTTACGGGGAGGGGATACGCAGTATTTT
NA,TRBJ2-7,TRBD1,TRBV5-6,CASSWDRVLPYEQYF,TGTGCCAGCAGCTGGGACAGGGTTCTCCCCTACGAGCAGTACTTC
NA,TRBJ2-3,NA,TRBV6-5,CASTGVVTDTQYF,TGTGCCAGCACGGGGGTGGTCACAGATACGCAGTATTTT
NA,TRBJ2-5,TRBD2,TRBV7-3,CASSVSGRAGETQYF,TGTGCCAGCAGCGTTAGCGGGAGGGCCGGGGAGACCCAGTACTTC
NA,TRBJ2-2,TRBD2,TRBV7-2,CASSPGLRNTGELFF,TGTGCCAGCAGCCCGGGACTACGGAACACCGGGGAGCTGTTTTTT
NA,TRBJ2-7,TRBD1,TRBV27,CATGFRDRGLEQYF,TGTGCCACCGGGTTCCGGGACAGGGGGCTCGAGCAGTACTTC
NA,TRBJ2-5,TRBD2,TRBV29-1,CSARGGSGGYIETQYF,TGCAGCGCGCGAGGGGGTAGCGGGGGATATATAGAGACCCAGTACTTC
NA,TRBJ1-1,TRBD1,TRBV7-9,CASSSPGQGSSAFF,TGTGCCAGCAGCTCCCCGGGACAGGGTTCTTCAGCTTTCTTT
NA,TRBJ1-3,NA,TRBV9,CASSPQPQSSGNTIYF,TGTGCCAGCAGCCCCCAGCCACAGAGCTCTGGAAACACCATATATTTT
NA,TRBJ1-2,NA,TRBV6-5,CASSYSGDGYTF,TGTGCCAGCAGTTACTCCGGGGATGGCTACACCTTC
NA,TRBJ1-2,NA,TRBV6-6,CASSRQYHYGYTF,TGTGCCAGCAGCCGTCAGTATCACTATGGCTACACCTTC
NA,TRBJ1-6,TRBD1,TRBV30,CAWSVFQTGALHF,TGTGCCTGGAGTGTGTTCCAGACAGGGGCCCTCCACTTT
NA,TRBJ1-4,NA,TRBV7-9,CASSFGAGLNEKLFF,TGTGCCAGCAGCTTTGGAGCAGGGCTCAATGAAAAACTGTTTTTT
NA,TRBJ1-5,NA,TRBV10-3,CAISEFPYSNQPQHF,TGTGCCATCAGTGAATTCCCCTATAGCAATCAGCCCCAGCATTTT
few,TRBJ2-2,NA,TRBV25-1,CASSEYPPSKDTGELFF,TGTGCCAGCAGTGAATATCCCCCTAGCAAGGACACCGGGGAGCTGTTTTTT
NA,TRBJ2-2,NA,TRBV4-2,CASSLGLQNTGELFF,TGTGCCAGCAGCCTTGGACTCCAGAACACCGGGGAGCTGTTTTTT
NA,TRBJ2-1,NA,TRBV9,CASSVGSAASYNEQFF,TGTGCCAGCAGCGTAGGCTCTGCGGCCTCCTACAATGAGCAGTTCTTC
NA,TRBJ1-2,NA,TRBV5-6,CASSSGALWGGYTF,TGTGCCAGCAGCTCTGGGGCACTATGGGGCGGCTACACCTTC
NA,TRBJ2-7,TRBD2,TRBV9,CASILYLAGGVGEQYF,TGTGCCAGCATCCTCTATCTAGCGGGAGGAGTCGGCGAGCAGTACTTC
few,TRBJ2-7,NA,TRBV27,CASSEQGYEQYF,TGTGCCAGCAGTGAACAGGGATACGAGCAGTACTTC
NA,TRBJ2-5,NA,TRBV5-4,CASTSPPPGRGTQYF,TGTGCCAGCACCTCCCCCCCACCAGGGCGGGGGACCCAGTACTTC
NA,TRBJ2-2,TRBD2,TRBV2,CASSGLAVSTGELFF,TGTGCCAGCAGTGGCCTAGCGGTATCCACCGGGGAGCTGTTTTTT
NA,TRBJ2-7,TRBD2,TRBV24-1,CATSESGLAGVNEQYF,TGTGCCACCAGTGAGTCGGGACTAGCGGGAGTTAACGAGCAGTACTTC
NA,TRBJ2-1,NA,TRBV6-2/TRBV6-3,CASSYGQSGYNEQFF,TGTGCCAGCAGTTACGGGCAGTCGGGATACAATGAGCAGTTCTTC
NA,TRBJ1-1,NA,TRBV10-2,CASSSTGITEAFF,TGCGCCAGCAGTTCTACAGGGATCACTGAAGCTTTCTTT